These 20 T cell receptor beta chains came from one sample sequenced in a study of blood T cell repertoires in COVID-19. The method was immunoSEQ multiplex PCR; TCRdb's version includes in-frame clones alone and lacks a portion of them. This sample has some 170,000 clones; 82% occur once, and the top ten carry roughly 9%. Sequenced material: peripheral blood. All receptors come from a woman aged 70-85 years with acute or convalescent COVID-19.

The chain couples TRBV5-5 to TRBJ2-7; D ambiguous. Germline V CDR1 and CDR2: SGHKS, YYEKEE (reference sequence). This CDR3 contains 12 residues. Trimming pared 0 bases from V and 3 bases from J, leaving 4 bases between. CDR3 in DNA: TGTGCCAGCAGCTTGGATCGCTACGAGCAGTACTTC. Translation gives CASSLDRYEQYF.

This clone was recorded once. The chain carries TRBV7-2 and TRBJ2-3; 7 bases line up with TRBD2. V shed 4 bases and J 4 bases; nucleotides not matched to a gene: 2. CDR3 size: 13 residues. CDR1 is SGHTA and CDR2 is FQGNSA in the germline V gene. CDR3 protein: CASSSSGSDTQYF. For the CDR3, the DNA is TGTGCCAGCAGCTCTAGCGGCTCAGATACGCAGTATTTT. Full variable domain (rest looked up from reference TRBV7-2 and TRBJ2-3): GAGVSQSPSNKVTEKGKDVELRCDPISGHTALYWYRQSLGQGLEFLIYFQGNSAPDKSGLPSDRFSAERTGGSVSTLTIQRTQQEDSAVYLCASSSSGSDTQYFGPGTRLTVL.

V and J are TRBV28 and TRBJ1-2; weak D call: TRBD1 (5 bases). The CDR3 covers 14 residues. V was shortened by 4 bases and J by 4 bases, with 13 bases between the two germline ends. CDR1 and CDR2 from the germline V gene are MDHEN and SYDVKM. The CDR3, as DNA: TGTGCCAGCAGTTCACCTAGACAGCTCTATGGCTACACCTTC. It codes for CASSSPRQLYGYTF.

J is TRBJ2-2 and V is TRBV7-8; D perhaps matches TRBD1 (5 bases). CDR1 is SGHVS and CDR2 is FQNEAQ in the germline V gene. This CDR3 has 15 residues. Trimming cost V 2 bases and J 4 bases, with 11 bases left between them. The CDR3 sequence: CASSLPGPSTGELFF. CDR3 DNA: TGTGCCAGCAGCTTACCAGGGCCGAGCACCGGGGAGCTGTTTTTT.

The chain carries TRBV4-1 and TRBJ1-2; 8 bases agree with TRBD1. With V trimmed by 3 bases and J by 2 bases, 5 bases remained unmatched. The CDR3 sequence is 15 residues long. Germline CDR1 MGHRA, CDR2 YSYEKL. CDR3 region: CASSQADRGNYGYTF. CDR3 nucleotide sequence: TGCGCCAGCAGCCAGGCTGACAGGGGAAACTATGGCTACACCTTC.

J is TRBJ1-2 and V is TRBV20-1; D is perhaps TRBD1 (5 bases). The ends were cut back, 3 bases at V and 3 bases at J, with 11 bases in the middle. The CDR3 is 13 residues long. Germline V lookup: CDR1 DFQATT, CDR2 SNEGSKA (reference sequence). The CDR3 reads CSASGRADYGYTF. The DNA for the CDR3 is TGCAGTGCTAGTGGCAGGGCCGACTATGGCTACACCTTC.

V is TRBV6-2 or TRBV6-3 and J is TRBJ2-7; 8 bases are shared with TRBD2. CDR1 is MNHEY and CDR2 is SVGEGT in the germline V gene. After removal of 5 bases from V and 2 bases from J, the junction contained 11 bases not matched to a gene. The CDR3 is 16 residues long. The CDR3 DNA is TGTGCCAGCAGTCCCGCCACTAGCGGACCCACCTACGAGCAGTACTTC. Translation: CASSPATSGPTYEQYF.

CDR3 coding DNA: TGTGCCAGCAGCGTAGCTAGCGGAAACACCGGGGAGCTGTTTTTT. Translating it yields CASSVASGNTGELFF. The V gene is TRBV9, the J gene TRBJ2-2; 7 bases agree with TRBD2. Germline values: CDR1 SGDLS, CDR2 YYNGEE. The CDR3 loop spans 15 amino acids. V lost 0 bases to trimming and J lost 2 bases; unmatched junction nucleotides: 1.

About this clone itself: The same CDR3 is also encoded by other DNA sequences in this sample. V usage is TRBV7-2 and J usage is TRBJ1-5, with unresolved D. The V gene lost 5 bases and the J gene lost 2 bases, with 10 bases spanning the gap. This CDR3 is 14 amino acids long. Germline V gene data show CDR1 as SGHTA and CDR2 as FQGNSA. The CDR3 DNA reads TGTGCCAGCAGCCTCCCGGGAGGCAATCAGCCCCAGCATTTT. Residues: CASSLPGGNQPQHF.

This CDR3 is CASSFSLTGLPEAFF. CDR3 in DNA: TGTGCCAGCAGCTTCTCTTTGACAGGGCTACCTGAAGCTTTCTTT. J is TRBJ1-1 and V is TRBV7-9, with 7 bases matching TRBD1. Germline trimming cut 3 bases from V and 6 bases from J; bases unmatched to any gene: 10. Per the germline V gene, CDR1 is SEHNR and CDR2 is FQNEAQ (reference sequence). The CDR3 consists of 15 residues.

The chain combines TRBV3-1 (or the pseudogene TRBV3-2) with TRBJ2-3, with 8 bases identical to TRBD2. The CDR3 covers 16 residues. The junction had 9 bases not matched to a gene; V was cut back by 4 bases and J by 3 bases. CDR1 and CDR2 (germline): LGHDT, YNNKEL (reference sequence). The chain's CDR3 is CASSPSLGLATDTQYF. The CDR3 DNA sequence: TGTGCCAGCAGCCCAAGTCTTGGACTAGCAACAGATACGCAGTATTTT.

CDR3 bases: TGTGCCAGCTCGCAGACAGTCCTGAACACTGAAGCTTTCTTT. Translated: CASSQTVLNTEAFF. The chain joins TRBV18 to TRBJ1-1; TRBD1 might be the D (5 bases). Trimming left V 6 bases short and J 0 bases short, with 11 bases between. The CDR3 spans 14 residues. Germline CDR1 KGHSH, CDR2 LQKENI.

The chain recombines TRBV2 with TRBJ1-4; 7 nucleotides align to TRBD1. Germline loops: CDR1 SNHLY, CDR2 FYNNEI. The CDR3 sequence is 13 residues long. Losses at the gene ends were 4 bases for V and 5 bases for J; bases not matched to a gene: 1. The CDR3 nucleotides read TGTGCCAGCAGTGGGGACAGAAATGAAAAACTGTTTTTT. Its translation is CASSGDRNEKLFF.

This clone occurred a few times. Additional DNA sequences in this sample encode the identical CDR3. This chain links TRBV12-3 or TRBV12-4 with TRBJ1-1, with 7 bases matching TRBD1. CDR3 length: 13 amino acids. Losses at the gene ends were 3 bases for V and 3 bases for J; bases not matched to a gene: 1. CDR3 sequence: CASSFQGDTEAFF. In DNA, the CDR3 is TGTGCCAGCAGTTTTCAGGGGGACACTGAAGCTTTCTTT.

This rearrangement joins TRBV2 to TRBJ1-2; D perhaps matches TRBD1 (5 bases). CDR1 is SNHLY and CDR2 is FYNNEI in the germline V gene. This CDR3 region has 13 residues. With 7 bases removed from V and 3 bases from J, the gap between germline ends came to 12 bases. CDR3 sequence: CASTLTGDYGYTF. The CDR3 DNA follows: TGTGCCAGCACTTTGACGGGGGACTATGGCTACACCTTC.

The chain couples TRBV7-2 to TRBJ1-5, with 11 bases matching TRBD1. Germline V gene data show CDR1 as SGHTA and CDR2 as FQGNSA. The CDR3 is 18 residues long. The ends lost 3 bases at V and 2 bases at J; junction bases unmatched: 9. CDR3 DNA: TGTGCCAGCAGCTTCGGGACAGGGGGGAGTTTTGGCAATCAGCCCCAGCATTTT. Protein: CASSFGTGGSFGNQPQHF. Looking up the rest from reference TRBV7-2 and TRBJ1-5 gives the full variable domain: GAGVSQSPSNKVTEKGKDVELRCDPISGHTALYWYRQSLGQGLEFLIYFQGNSAPDKSGLPSDRFSAERTGGSVSTLTIQRTQQEDSAVYLCASSFGTGGSFGNQPQHFGDGTRLSIL.

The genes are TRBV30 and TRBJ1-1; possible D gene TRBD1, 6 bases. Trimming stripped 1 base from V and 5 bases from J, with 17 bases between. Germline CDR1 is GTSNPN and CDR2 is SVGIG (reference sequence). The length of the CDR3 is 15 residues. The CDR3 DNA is TGTGCCTGGAGTGGGGCAAACCTAAGGGGGACTGAAGCTTTCTTT. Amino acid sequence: CAWSGANLRGTEAFF.

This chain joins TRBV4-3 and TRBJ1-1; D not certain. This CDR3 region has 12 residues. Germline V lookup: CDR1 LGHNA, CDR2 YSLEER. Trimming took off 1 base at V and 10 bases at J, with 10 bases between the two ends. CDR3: CASSQVPGSAFF. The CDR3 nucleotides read TGCGCCAGCAGCCAAGTACCGGGGTCAGCTTTCTTT.

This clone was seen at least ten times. CDR3 loop: CASSLAGARNQPQHF. The CDR3 DNA reads as TGTGCCAGCAGCTTAGCAGGGGCCCGCAATCAGCCCCAGCATTTT. This chain connects TRBV7-9 to TRBJ1-5, with a possible D match to TRBD1 (5 bases). The germline V gene has CDR1 SEHNR and CDR2 FQNEAQ (reference sequence). V was trimmed by 0 bases and J by 2 bases, leaving 8 bases between them. There are 15 residues in the CDR3. Using reference TRBV7-9 and TRBJ1-5 for the parts outside the CDR3, the full variable domain is DTGVSQNPRHKITKRGQNVTFRCDPISEHNRLYWYRQTLGQGPEFLTYFQNEAQLEKSRLLSDRFSAERPKGSFSTLEIQRTEQGDSAMYLCASSLAGARNQPQHFGDGTRLSIL.

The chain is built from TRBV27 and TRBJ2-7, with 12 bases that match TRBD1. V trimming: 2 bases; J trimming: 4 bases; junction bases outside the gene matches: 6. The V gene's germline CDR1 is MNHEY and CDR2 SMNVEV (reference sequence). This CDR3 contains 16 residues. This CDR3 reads CASSLRGQGARYEQYF. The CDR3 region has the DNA TGTGCCAGCAGTTTAAGGGGACAGGGGGCTCGGTACGAGCAGTACTTC.